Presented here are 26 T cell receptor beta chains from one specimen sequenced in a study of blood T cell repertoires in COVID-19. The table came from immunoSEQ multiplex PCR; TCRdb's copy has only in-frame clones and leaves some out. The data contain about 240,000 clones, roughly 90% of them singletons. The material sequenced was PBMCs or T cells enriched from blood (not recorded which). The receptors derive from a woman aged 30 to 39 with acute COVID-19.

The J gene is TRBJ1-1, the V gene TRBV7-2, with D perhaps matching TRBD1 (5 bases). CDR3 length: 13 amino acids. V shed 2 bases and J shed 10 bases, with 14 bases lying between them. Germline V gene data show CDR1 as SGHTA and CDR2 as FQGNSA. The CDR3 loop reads CASSLSTGMRAFF. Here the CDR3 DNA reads TGTGCCAGCAGCTTATCTACAGGTATGAGAGCTTTCTTT.

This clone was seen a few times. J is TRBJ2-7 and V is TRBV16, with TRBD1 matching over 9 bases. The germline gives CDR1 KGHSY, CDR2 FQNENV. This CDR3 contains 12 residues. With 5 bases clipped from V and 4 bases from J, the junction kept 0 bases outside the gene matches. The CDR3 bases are TGTGCCAGCAGCGGGACAGGGTACGAGCAGTACTTC. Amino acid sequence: CASSGTGYEQYF. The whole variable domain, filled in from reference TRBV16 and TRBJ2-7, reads GEEVAQTPKHLVRGEGQKAKLYCAPIKGHSYVFWYQQVLKNEFKFLISFQNENVFDETGMPKERFSAKCLPNSPCSLEIQATKLEDSAVYFCASSGTGYEQYFGPGTRLTVT.

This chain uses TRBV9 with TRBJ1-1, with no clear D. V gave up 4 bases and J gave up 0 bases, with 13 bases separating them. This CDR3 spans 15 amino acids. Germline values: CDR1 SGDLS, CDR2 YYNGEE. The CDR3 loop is CASSPRSFLNTEAFF. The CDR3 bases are TGTGCCAGCAGCCCGAGGTCCTTCTTGAACACTGAAGCTTTCTTT.

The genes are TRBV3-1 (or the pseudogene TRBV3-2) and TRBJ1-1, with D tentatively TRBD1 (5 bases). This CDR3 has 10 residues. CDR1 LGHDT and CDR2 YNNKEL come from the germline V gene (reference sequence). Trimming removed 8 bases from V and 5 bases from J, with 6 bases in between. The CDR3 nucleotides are TGTGCCAGCGGGGGGACTGAAGCTTTCTTT. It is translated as CASGGTEAFF.

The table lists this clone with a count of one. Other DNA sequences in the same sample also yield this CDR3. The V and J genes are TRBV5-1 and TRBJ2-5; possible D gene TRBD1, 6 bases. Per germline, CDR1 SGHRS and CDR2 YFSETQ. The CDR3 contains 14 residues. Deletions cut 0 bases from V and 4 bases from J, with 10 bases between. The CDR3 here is CASSLGGQTETQYF. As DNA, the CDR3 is TGCGCCAGCAGCTTGGGCGGACAGACAGAGACCCAGTACTTC.

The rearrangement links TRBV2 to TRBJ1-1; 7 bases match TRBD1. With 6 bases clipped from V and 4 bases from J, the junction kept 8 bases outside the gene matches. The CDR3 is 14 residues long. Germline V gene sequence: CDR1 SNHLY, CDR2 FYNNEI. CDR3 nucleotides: TGTGCCAGCAGACAGACAGGGTGGCGCACTGAAGCTTTCTTT. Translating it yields CASRQTGWRTEAFF.

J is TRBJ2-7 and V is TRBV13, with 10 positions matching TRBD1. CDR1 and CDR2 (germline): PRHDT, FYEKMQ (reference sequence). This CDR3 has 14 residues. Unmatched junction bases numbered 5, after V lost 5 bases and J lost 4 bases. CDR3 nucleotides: TGTGCCAGCAGCCCTCGGACAGGGGGATACGAGCAGTACTTC. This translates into CASSPRTGGYEQYF.

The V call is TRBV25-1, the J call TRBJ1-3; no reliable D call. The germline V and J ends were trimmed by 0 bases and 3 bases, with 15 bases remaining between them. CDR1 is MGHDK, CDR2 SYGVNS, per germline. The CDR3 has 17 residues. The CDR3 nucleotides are TGTGCCAGCAGTGAATATTTTCGGGGAGAGGATGGAAACACCATATATTTT. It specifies CASSEYFRGEDGNTIYF.

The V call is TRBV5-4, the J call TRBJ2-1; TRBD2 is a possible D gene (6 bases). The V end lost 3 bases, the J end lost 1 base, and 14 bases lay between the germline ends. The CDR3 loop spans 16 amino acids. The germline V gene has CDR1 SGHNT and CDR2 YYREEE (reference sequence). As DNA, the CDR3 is TGTGCCAGCAGCTCCTCTCTAGGGAGGTCCTACAATGAGCAGTTCTTC. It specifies CASSSSLGRSYNEQFF.

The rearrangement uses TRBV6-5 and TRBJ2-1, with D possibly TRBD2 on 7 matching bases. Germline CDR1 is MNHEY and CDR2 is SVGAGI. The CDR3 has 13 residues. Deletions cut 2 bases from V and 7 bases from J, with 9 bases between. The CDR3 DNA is TGTGCCAGCAGTTACGGGGGGGCAAATGAGCAGTTCTTC. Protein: CASSYGGANEQFF.

CDR3 in amino acids: CAWSPTSTGFAEAFF. In DNA form, the CDR3 reads TGTGCCTGGAGTCCAACCTCGACAGGGTTCGCTGAAGCTTTCTTT. V usage is TRBV30 and J usage is TRBJ1-1; 7 positions agree with TRBD1. The CDR3 totals 15 residues. Trimming took 2 bases from V and 6 from J; bases not matched to a gene: 12. Germline assignment: CDR1 GTSNPN and CDR2 SVGIG (reference sequence). The variable domain in full, with the rest retrieved from reference TRBV30 and TRBJ1-1, is SQTIHQWPATLVQPVGSPLSLECTVEGTSNPNLYWYRQAAGRGLQLLFYSVGIGQISSEVPQNLSASRPQDRQFILSSKKLLLSDSGFYLCAWSPTSTGFAEAFFGQGTRLTVV.

CDR3 nucleotides: TGTGCCAGCAGCTTAATTAGGGCAGGGAATGAAAAACTGTTTTTT. It is translated as CASSLIRAGNEKLFF. The V and J genes are TRBV11-2 and TRBJ1-4; a weak D match, TRBD1 (5 bases). Per germline, CDR1 SGHAT and CDR2 FQNNGV. V dropped 2 bases and J dropped 5 bases, with 12 bases sitting between them. The CDR3 runs 15 residues.

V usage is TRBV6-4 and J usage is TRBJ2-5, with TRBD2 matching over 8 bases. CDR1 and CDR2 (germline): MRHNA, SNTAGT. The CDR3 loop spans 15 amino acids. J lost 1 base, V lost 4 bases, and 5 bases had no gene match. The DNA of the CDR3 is TGTGCCAGCAGTGTTGTAGCGGGGACCCAAGAGACCCAGTACTTC. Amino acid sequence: CASSVVAGTQETQYF.

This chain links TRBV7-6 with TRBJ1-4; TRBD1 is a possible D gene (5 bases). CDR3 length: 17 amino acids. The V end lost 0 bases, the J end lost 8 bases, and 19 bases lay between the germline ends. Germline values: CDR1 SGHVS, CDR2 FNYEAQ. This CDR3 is CASSLAIRGSLEEKLFF. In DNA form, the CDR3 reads TGTGCCAGCAGCTTAGCGATAAGGGGCAGCCTTGAAGAAAAACTGTTTTTT. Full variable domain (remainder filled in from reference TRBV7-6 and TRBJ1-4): GAGVSQSPRYKVTKRGQDVALRCDPISGHVSLYWYRQALGQGPEFLTYFNYEAQQDKSGLPNDRFSAERPEGSISTLTIQRTEQRDSAMYRCASSLAIRGSLEEKLFFGSGTQLSVL.

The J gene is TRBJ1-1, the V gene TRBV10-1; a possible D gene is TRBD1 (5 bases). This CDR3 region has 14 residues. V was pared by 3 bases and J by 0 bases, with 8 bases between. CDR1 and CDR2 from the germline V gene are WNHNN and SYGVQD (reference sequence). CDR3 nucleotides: TGCGCCAGCAGTGAAAGGGGCCTGAACACTGAAGCTTTCTTT. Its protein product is CASSERGLNTEAFF.

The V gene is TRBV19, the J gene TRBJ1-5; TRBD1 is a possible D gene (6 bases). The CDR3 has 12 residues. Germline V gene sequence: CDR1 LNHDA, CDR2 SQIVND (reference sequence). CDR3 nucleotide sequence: TGTGCAGGGGGGGTCCTCAATCAGCCCCAGCATTTT. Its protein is CAGGVLNQPQHF.

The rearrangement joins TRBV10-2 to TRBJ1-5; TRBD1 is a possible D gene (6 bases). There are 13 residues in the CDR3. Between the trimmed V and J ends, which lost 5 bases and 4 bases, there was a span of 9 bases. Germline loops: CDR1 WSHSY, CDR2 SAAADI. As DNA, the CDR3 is TGCGCCAGCAGTTACGGACAGAATCAGCCCCAGCATTTT. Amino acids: CASSYGQNQPQHF.

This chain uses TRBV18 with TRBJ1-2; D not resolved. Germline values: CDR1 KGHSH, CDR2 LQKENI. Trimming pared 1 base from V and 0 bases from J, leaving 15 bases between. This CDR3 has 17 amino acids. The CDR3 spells CASSPRKDSSANYGYTF. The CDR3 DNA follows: TGTGCCAGCTCACCACGAAAGGATAGCTCAGCTAACTATGGCTACACCTTC.

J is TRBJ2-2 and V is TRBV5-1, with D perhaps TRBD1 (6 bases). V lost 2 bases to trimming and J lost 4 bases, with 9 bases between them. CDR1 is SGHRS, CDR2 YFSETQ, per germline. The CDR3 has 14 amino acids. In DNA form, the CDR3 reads TGCGCCAGCAGCTTTAGGACAGCCACCGGGGAGCTGTTTTTT. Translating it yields CASSFRTATGELFF.

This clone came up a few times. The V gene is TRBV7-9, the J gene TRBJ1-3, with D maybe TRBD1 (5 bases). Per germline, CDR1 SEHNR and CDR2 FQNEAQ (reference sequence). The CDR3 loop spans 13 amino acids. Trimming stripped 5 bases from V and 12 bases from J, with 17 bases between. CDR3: CASSPSGGPRIYF. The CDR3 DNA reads TGTGCCAGCAGCCCCTCCGGGGGACCACGCATATATTTT.

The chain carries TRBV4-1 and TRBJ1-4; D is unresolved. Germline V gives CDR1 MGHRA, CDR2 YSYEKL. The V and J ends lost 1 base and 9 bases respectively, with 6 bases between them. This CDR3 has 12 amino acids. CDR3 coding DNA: TGCGCCAGCAGCCAAGGCGGGAAAAAACTGTTTTTT. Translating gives CASSQGGKKLFF.

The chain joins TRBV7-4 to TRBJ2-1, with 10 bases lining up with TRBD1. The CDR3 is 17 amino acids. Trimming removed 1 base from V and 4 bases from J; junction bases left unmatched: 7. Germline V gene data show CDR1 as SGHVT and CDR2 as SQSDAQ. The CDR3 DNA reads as TGTGCCAGCAGCTTAGTTTGGGACAGGGGATCATACAATGAGCAGTTCTTC. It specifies CASSLVWDRGSYNEQFF.

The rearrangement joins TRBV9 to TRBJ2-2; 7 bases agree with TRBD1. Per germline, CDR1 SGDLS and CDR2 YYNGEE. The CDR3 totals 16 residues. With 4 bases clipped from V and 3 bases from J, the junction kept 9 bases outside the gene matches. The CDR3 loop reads CASSPRHRGYTGELFF. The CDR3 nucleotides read TGTGCCAGCAGCCCCCGCCACAGGGGTTACACCGGGGAGCTGTTTTTT.

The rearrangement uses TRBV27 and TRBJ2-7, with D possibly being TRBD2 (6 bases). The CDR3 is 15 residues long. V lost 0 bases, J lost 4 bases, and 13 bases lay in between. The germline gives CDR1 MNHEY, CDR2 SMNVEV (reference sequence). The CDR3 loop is CASSLSRGGLYEQYF. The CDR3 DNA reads TGTGCCAGCAGTTTATCGAGGGGAGGCTTGTACGAGCAGTACTTC.

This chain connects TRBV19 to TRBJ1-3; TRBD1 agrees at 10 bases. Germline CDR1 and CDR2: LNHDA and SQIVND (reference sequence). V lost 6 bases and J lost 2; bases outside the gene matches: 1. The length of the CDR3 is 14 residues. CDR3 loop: CASRGTGAGNTIYF. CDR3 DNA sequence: TGTGCCAGTAGGGGGACAGGGGCTGGAAACACCATATATTTT.

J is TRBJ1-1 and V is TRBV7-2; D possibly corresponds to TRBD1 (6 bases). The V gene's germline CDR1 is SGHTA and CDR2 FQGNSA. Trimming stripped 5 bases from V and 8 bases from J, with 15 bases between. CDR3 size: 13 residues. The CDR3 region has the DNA TGTGCCAGCAGCCGAAGCGGGACACCAGAAGCTTTCTTT. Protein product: CASSRSGTPEAFF.